This TCR beta chain was identified during a study of T cell repertoires in ileal Crohn's disease. Whole-study findings and limits: Clonal expansions were more frequent in active smokers than non-smokers at surgery. Sorted CD8 T cells held more high-frequency clones than CD4. Every patient over 26.8% clonality showed endoscopic recurrence.

V gave up 4 bases and J gave up 2 bases, with 15 bases separating them. This CDR3 comprises 16 residues. Germline lookup yields CDR1 GTSNPN and CDR2 SVGIG (reference sequence). Using immunoSEQ multiplex PCR, the repertoire was profiled, and TCRdb retains in-frame clones only, with some absent. The table records more than 12,000 clones, roughly 80% of them present only once. A note on this clone: What it recognizes is unknown.

V usage is TRBV30 and J usage is TRBJ1-6; D is possibly TRBD1 (6 bases). Sequencing input: ileal tissue. The receptor was isolated from an adult with Crohn's disease. The CDR3 is CAWNPGTLAYNSPLHF. The CDR3 DNA is TGTGCCTGGAATCCAGGGACACTCGCCTATAATTCACCCCTCCACTTT.